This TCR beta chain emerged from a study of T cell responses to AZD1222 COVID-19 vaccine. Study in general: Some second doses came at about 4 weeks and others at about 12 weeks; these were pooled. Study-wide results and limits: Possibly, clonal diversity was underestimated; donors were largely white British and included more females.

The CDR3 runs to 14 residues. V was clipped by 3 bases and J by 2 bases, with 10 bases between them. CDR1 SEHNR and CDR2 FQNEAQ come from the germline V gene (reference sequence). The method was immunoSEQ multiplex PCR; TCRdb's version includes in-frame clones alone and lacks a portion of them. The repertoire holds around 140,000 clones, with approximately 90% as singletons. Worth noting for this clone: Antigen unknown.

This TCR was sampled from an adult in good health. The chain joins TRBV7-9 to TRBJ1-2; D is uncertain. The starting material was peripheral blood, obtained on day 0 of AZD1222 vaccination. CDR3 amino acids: CASSFTGQNYGYTF. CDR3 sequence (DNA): TGTGCCAGCAGCTTTACGGGTCAGAACTATGGCTACACCTTC.